The clone carrying this T cell receptor (beta chain) was picked up many times. Its target is unknown. TCRdb re-analysed the PCR reads in MiXCR, keeping a single row per CDR3 protein. The table includes over 600,000 distinct CDR3 sequences, 20% detected once. These data belong to a study of molecular identifiers for immune sequencing clone quantification. As for the study in general: Four portions were sequenced after RNA from roughly 21,000 or 96,000 naive CD8 cells was split five ways in replicates.

General observations from the study: Sharing of a barcode by identical TCR molecules could cause highly expanded clone sizes to be underestimated. Spiked TCR RNA from one Jurkat cell reportedly showed up when mixed among 850,000 to 1,000,000 naive cells.

CDR1 and CDR2 from the germline V gene are SQVTM and ANQGSEA. V shed 5 bases, J shed 0 bases, and the junction held 3 bases outside the gene matches. The CDR3 consists of 14 residues. The sequence was obtained from a human donor in good health. Some libraries in this study had Jurkat cell RNA spiked in. The chain carries TRBV29-1 and TRBJ2-2, with TRBD1 identical over 7 bases. Material: naive CD8+ T cells from blood, with Jurkat cell RNA spiked in. Regarding subset: FACS-sorted CD8+CD4-CCR7+CD45RA+ naive T cells. The CDR3 protein is CSVPDRTNTGELFF. The CDR3 DNA follows: TGCAGCGTTCCGGACAGGACGAACACCGGGGAGCTGTTTTTT.